A single sample gave rise to the 32 T cell receptor beta chains below, sequenced in a study of early T cells in non-severe SARS-CoV-2 infection (dated by TCRdb to the early 2020s). The library relied on 5' RACE. The sample was run on a NextSeq 500. Clones were called with MiXCR by TCRdb after fastp trimmed the public reads at Q25, and only in-frame beta chains were retained. Rows are unified per CDR3 protein, each entry keeping the most common DNA and genes. This sample holds tens of thousands of distinct CDR3 sequences; roughly a tenth were observed only once. The ten largest clones take up under 25% of the sample. The specimen was whole blood. These receptors were taken from an adult who was a healthcare worker with PCR-confirmed SARS-CoV-2 infection or an uninfected control (not recorded which).

The CDR3 region has the DNA TGTGCCAGCAGTTCGGGACAGGGGCCCCAAGAGACCCAGTACTTC. This gives the protein CASSSGQGPQETQYF. J is TRBJ2-5 and V is TRBV27; TRBD1 matches at 10 bases. This CDR3 is built from 15 residues. After removal of 4 bases from V and 1 base from J, the junction contained 3 bases not matched to a gene. The germline CDR1 and CDR2 sequences are MNHEY and SMNVEV (reference sequence).

This clonotype was recorded at least ten times. The rearrangement links TRBV7-2 to TRBJ1-1, with a tentative D call TRBD1 (5 bases). Germline CDR1 SGHTA, CDR2 FQGNSA. V lost 5 bases and J 3 bases, leaving 13 bases between the germline ends. CDR3 size: 14 residues. CDR3: CASSPTVGDTEAFF. CDR3 nucleotide sequence: TGTGCCAGCAGCCCGACCGTGGGGGACACTGAAGCTTTCTTT.

The chain links TRBV7-9 to TRBJ2-7; D not certain. The CDR3 sequence is 13 residues long. V gave up 5 bases and J gave up 3 bases, with 11 bases separating them. Per germline, CDR1 SEHNR and CDR2 FQNEAQ (reference sequence). The CDR3 sequence is CASSALQIYEQYF. DNA of the CDR3: TGTGCCAGCAGCGCACTACAGATCTACGAGCAGTACTTC.

This CDR3 reads CASSASPRSHQPQHF. CDR3 nucleotide sequence: TGTGCCAGCAGCGCCTCCCCAAGGAGTCATCAGCCCCAGCATTTT. This rearrangement joins TRBV7-6 to TRBJ1-5; D is undetermined. V lost 5 bases, J lost 5 bases, and 16 bases lay in between. Germline CDR1 reads SGHVS; CDR2 reads FNYEAQ. The CDR3 has 15 residues. The entire variable domain, with the rest obtained from reference TRBV7-6 and TRBJ1-5, is as follows: GAGVSQSPRYKVTKRGQDVALRCDPISGHVSLYWYRQALGQGPEFLTYFNYEAQQDKSGLPNDRFSAERPEGSISTLTIQRTEQRDSAMYRCASSASPRSHQPQHFGDGTRLSIL.

This clonotype appeared many times. The chain recombines TRBV7-9 with TRBJ2-6; no reliable D call. The CDR3 runs to 15 residues. Per the germline V gene, CDR1 is SEHNR and CDR2 is FQNEAQ (reference sequence). V gave up 6 bases and J gave up 0 bases, with 9 bases separating them. For the CDR3, the DNA is TGTGCCAGCAGGCATACAAGCTCTGGGGCCAACGTCCTGACTTTC. Translated, it gives CASRHTSSGANVLTF. The full variable domain, rest sourced from reference TRBV7-9 and TRBJ2-6, is DTGVSQNPRHKITKRGQNVTFRCDPISEHNRLYWYRQTLGQGPEFLTYFQNEAQLEKSRLLSDRFSAERPKGSFSTLEIQRTEQGDSAMYLCASRHTSSGANVLTFGAGSRLTVL.

Only a few counts were recorded for this clonotype. V gene TRBV6-5 combines with J gene TRBJ2-7; no firm D call. This CDR3 spans 14 amino acids. Germline V gene data show CDR1 as MNHEY and CDR2 as SVGAGI. Trimming took 5 bases from V and 5 from J, leaving 16 bases between them. The CDR3 loop is CASSPQLGFHEQYF. The DNA for the CDR3 is TGTGCCAGCAGTCCACAACTGGGGTTCCACGAGCAGTACTTC.

The chain is built from TRBV29-1 and TRBJ2-3; 11 nucleotides line up with TRBD2. V shed 5 bases and J 10 bases; nucleotides not matched to a gene: 2. The V gene's germline CDR1 is SQVTM and CDR2 ANQGSEA. The CDR3 has 11 amino acids. CDR3 residues: CSVTSGGSQYF. The DNA of the CDR3 is TGCAGCGTTACTAGCGGGGGTTCGCAGTATTTT.

This chain connects TRBV18 to TRBJ1-3, with D perhaps matching TRBD1 (6 bases). The CDR3 has 16 amino acids. The germline V gene encodes CDR1 KGHSH and CDR2 LQKENI. Deletions cut 2 bases from V and 0 bases from J, with 11 bases between. CDR3 DNA: TGTGCCAGCTCACCAGGGACAATGGACTCTGGAAACACCATATATTTT. Translation gives CASSPGTMDSGNTIYF.

This clonotype showed up many times. The chain uses TRBV7-9 and TRBJ1-2, with 8 nucleotides matching TRBD1. Germline V gives CDR1 SEHNR, CDR2 FQNEAQ (reference sequence). The CDR3 covers 14 residues. V lost 6 bases to trimming and J lost 3 bases; unmatched junction nucleotides: 6. CDR3 sequence (DNA): TGTGCCAGCAGTCCTCAGGGGGCCGACTATGGCTACACCTTC. Translating it yields CASSPQGADYGYTF.

The chain employs TRBV19 and TRBJ2-2; no clear D. The V end was cut by 3 bases, the J end by 3 bases, with 11 bases between. This CDR3 comprises 15 residues. The germline V gene has CDR1 LNHDA and CDR2 SQIVND (reference sequence). The DNA of the CDR3 is TGTGCCAGTAGTATTTCGGGTCCTTACACCGGGGAGCTGTTTTTT. This codes for CASSISGPYTGELFF.

This clonotype has only a few counts. The rearrangement uses TRBV2 and TRBJ1-5, with a weak D call TRBD1 (6 bases). This CDR3 contains 15 residues. The germline CDR1 and CDR2 sequences are SNHLY and FYNNEI. V lost 4 bases to trimming and J lost 0 bases, with 10 bases between them. The CDR3 loop is CASSVWGRSNQPQHF. The DNA of the CDR3 is TGTGCCAGCAGTGTTTGGGGGCGTAGCAATCAGCCCCAGCATTTT.

There are a few counts of this clonotype. The chain recombines TRBV30 with TRBJ1-5; maybe TRBD1 (5 bases). The CDR3 loop spans 13 amino acids. The germline V gene encodes CDR1 GTSNPN and CDR2 SVGIG (reference sequence). V gave up 5 bases and J gave up 1 base, with 9 bases separating them. The CDR3 coding sequence is TGTGCCTGGTCCAGGGTAAGCAATCAGCCCCAGCATTTT. Encoded protein: CAWSRVSNQPQHF.

In its sample, this clonotype was seen many times. V is TRBV30 and J is TRBJ1-1; a weak D match, TRBD1 (5 bases). This CDR3 is 14 amino acids long. Germline loops: CDR1 GTSNPN, CDR2 SVGIG (reference sequence). Trimming stripped 5 bases from V and 8 bases from J, with 21 bases between. The CDR3 here is CAWLPGPWSLEAFF. CDR3 bases: TGTGCCTGGTTACCGGGACCTTGGAGTTTAGAAGCTTTCTTT.

V gene TRBV4-1 combines with J gene TRBJ2-1; the match to TRBD2 covers 11 bases. V was pared by 4 bases and J by 2 bases, with 1 base of the junction left unmatched. This CDR3 spans 15 amino acids. Germline assignment: CDR1 MGHRA and CDR2 YSYEKL. The DNA for the CDR3 is TGCGCCAGCAGCCGGGGACTAGCGGCCTACAATGAGCAGTTCTTC. It translates to CASSRGLAAYNEQFF.

This clonotype was seen repeatedly, ten times or more. This chain connects TRBV12-5 to TRBJ2-7; D unresolved. The CDR3 extends over 11 amino acids. The germline V and J ends were trimmed by 6 bases and 3 bases, with 6 bases remaining between them. Germline V gene sequence: CDR1 LGHNT, CDR2 FRNRAP. As DNA, the CDR3 is TGTGCTAGTGGGTCTGGCTACGAGCAGTACTTC. Residues: CASGSGYEQYF.

The chain links TRBV7-8 to TRBJ1-2; a possible D gene is TRBD1 (5 bases). This CDR3 has 14 amino acids. V was cut by 1 base and J by 6 bases, with 12 bases left in between. CDR1 is SGHVS and CDR2 is FQNEAQ in the germline V gene. The CDR3 sequence is CASSLDSGLHGYTF. The CDR3 DNA sequence: TGTGCCAGCAGCTTAGATTCAGGGTTACATGGCTACACCTTC.

The V and J genes are TRBV7-3 and TRBJ1-4, with a weak D call TRBD1 (5 bases). The CDR3 totals 13 residues. V lost 8 bases and J 8 bases, leaving 15 bases between the germline ends. CDR1 is SGHTA and CDR2 is FQGTGA in the germline V gene. CDR3 DNA sequence: TGTGCCAGCCTGGGGGGAGGTTCGGAAAAACTGTTTTTT. Translation gives CASLGGGSEKLFF.

This clonotype was observed many times. This chain connects TRBV6-1 to TRBJ1-2, with TRBD1 as a possible D gene (5 bases). The germline gives CDR1 MNHNS, CDR2 SASEGT. The CDR3 extends over 14 amino acids. Trimming cost V 4 bases and J 0 bases, with 9 bases left between them. The CDR3 is CASSVETANYGYTF. Here the CDR3 DNA reads TGTGCCAGCAGTGTCGAGACAGCTAACTATGGCTACACCTTC.

The chain has TRBV4-1 and TRBJ2-5; 14 nucleotides agree with TRBD2. V lost 1 base to trimming and J lost 1 base; unmatched junction nucleotides: 2. The CDR3 contains 17 residues. Germline loops: CDR1 MGHRA, CDR2 YSYEKL. This chain's CDR3 is CASSQGTSGGPQETQYF. CDR3 DNA sequence: TGCGCCAGCAGCCAAGGGACTAGCGGGGGGCCCCAAGAGACCCAGTACTTC.

The chain is built from TRBV30 and TRBJ2-1; 7 bases fit TRBD2. From germline, CDR1 is GTSNPN and CDR2 SVGIG (reference sequence). The ends lost 1 base at V and 7 bases at J; junction bases unmatched: 10. The CDR3 length is 15 residues. The CDR3 region has the DNA TGTGCCTGGAGTGCCAGCATCTTGGGGGGGAATGAGCAGTTCTTC. This codes for CAWSASILGGNEQFF.

This chain joins TRBV5-1 and TRBJ1-2, with D unresolved. Germline-derived CDR1 and CDR2 are SGHRS and YFSETQ. The length of the CDR3 is 17 residues. Trimming shortened V by 0 bases and J by 0 bases, and 15 bases separated the two germline ends. CDR3 sequence (DNA): TGCGCCAGCAGCTTGGACGGCAGGCGAGAAGCTAACTATGGCTACACCTTC. It yields the protein CASSLDGRREANYGYTF. The full variable domain, its missing parts supplied by reference TRBV5-1 and TRBJ1-2, is KAGVTQTPRYLIKTRGQQVTLSCSPISGHRSVSWYQQTPGQGLQFLFEYFSETQRNKGNFPGRFSGRQFSNSRSEMNVSTLELGDSALYLCASSLDGRREANYGYTFGSGTRLTVV.

The chain combines TRBV24-1 with TRBJ1-4; D is undetermined. This CDR3 has 17 amino acids. Trimming shortened V by 3 bases and J by 9 bases, and 22 bases separated the two germline ends. The germline CDR1 and CDR2 sequences are KGHDR and SFDVKD. The CDR3 coding sequence is TGTGCCACCAGTGATCCCTTTCCAGAAGGACTAATGAAAAAACTGTTTTTT. It yields the protein CATSDPFPEGLMKKLFF.

This clonotype has ten or more counts. The chain couples TRBV30 to TRBJ1-1; the D gene is possibly TRBD1 (5 bases). This CDR3 is 13 amino acids long. Germline-derived CDR1 and CDR2 are GTSNPN and SVGIG (reference sequence). Trimming took 5 bases from V and 0 from J, leaving 10 bases between them. The CDR3 region has the DNA TGTGCCTGGGTGGGGGATTTGAACACTGAAGCTTTCTTT. Translation: CAWVGDLNTEAFF.

This clonotype came up a few times. This chain uses TRBV10-1 with TRBJ2-1; maybe TRBD2 (5 bases). Trimming shortened V by 2 bases and J by 6 bases, and 11 bases separated the two germline ends. The CDR3 runs to 14 residues. Germline V lookup: CDR1 WNHNN, CDR2 SYGVQD (reference sequence). The CDR3 loop is CASSEVASLNEQFF. Here the CDR3 DNA reads TGCGCCAGCAGTGAGGTGGCTAGCCTCAATGAGCAGTTCTTC.

This clonotype came up many times. The rearrangement uses TRBV4-1 and TRBJ2-5; D remains unclear. This CDR3 contains 13 residues. CDR1 is MGHRA, CDR2 YSYEKL, per germline. Deletions cut 4 bases from V and 6 bases from J, with 12 bases between. The CDR3 is CASSLSRRQTQYF. The DNA of the CDR3 is TGCGCCAGCAGCCTCAGTAGGCGGCAGACCCAGTACTTC.

This clonotype was observed many times. The chain employs TRBV3-1 and TRBJ2-1; D perhaps matches TRBD2 (7 bases). Germline V gives CDR1 LGHDT, CDR2 YNNKEL (reference sequence). This CDR3 has 17 amino acids. The V gene lost 8 bases and the J gene lost 4 bases, with 24 bases spanning the gap. The CDR3: CASSQGGGAGPYNEQFF. The DNA for the CDR3 is TGTGCCAGCTCCCAAGGAGGGGGGGCCGGCCCTTACAATGAGCAGTTCTTC.

This chain joins TRBV5-1 and TRBJ2-2; D gene unclear. Trimming removed 1 base from V and 4 bases from J, with 5 bases in between. CDR3 length: 13 amino acids. CDR1 and CDR2 (germline): SGHRS, YFSETQ. The CDR3 DNA is TGCGCCAGCAGCTTGAGCCCCACCGGGGAGCTGTTTTTT. Amino acid sequence: CASSLSPTGELFF. Variable domain in full (rest from reference TRBV5-1 and TRBJ2-2): KAGVTQTPRYLIKTRGQQVTLSCSPISGHRSVSWYQQTPGQGLQFLFEYFSETQRNKGNFPGRFSGRQFSNSRSEMNVSTLELGDSALYLCASSLSPTGELFFGEGSRLTVL.

In this sample, this clonotype turned up a few times. The rearrangement links TRBV6-5 to TRBJ1-6; the match to TRBD1 covers 7 bases. Germline loops: CDR1 MNHEY, CDR2 SVGAGI. The J segment lost 6 bases and the V segment lost 5 bases, leaving 1 base of the junction unmatched. This CDR3 has 13 residues. CDR3 sequence: CASSRDSNSPLHF. CDR3 coding DNA: TGTGCCAGCAGTCGGGACAGTAATTCACCCCTCCACTTT.

This clonotype was counted between two and nine times. The V gene is TRBV7-9, the J gene TRBJ2-3, with D uncertain. Trimming removed 4 bases at V and 4 bases at J, with 6 bases between. This CDR3 has 12 residues. Germline V gene lookup returns CDR1 SEHNR and CDR2 FQNEAQ (reference sequence). CDR3 bases: TGTGCCAGCAGCTCGGGTGCAGATACGCAGTATTTT. This encodes CASSSGADTQYF.

This clonotype was seen more than once but under ten times. This sequence joins TRBV5-6 and TRBJ1-1, with D possibly TRBD1 on 5 matching bases. Germline V gives CDR1 SGHDT, CDR2 YYEEEE. There are 13 residues in the CDR3. The V and J ends lost 1 base and 4 bases respectively, with 8 bases between them. As DNA, the CDR3 is TGTGCCAGCAGCTTGCCTGGGGGCACTGAAGCTTTCTTT. Translated: CASSLPGGTEAFF.

This rearrangement joins TRBV20-1 to TRBJ1-2; D not resolved. V was trimmed by 5 bases and J by 6 bases, leaving 7 bases between them. Germline assignment: CDR1 DFQATT and CDR2 SNEGSKA (reference sequence). The CDR3 is made up of 10 amino acids. The CDR3 loop reads CSAAVNGYTF. CDR3 coding DNA: TGCAGTGCTGCAGTAAATGGCTACACCTTC.

This clonotype was picked up many times. V and J are TRBV11-2 and TRBJ2-1, with 10 bases that match TRBD2. V was pared by 8 bases and J by 12 bases, with 13 bases of the junction left unmatched. The germline V gene has CDR1 SGHAT and CDR2 FQNNGV. The CDR3 consists of 14 residues. The DNA of the CDR3 is TGTGCCAGCGTATTCGGAGCGGGGGGGCCTGGGCAGTTCTTC. This encodes CASVFGAGGPGQFF.